A selection of T cell receptor beta chains follows, all from one sample in a study of cytomegalovirus exposure and HLA in healthy donors. Data came from immunoSEQ multiplex PCR; TCRdb stores just in-frame clones and leaves some out. The table has 150,000 to 200,000 clones, 60% to 85% seen once. Sequences were obtained from PBMCs. These receptors all come from a girl aged 10-17 years in good health and CMV-seropositive. The CDR3 runs from the conserved cysteine through the conserved F or W. The order of the fields is clone size, V gene, J gene, D gene, CDR3 length, CDR3 DNA, CDR3 protein. D genes are given only for firm matches. Part of the rows lack a size; the others show once, few, many or a class for expanded clones.

once,TRBV30,TRBJ1-1,-,13,TGTGCCTGGATAGCCCATATGAACACTGAAGCTTTCTTT,CAWIAHMNTEAFF
few,TRBV11-2,TRBJ2-7,TRBD1,13,TGTGCCAGCGGGGACAGCTTTTCCTACGAGCAGTACTTC,CASGDSFSYEQYF
-,TRBV18,TRBJ1-2,TRBD1,14,TGTGCCAGCTCTTTTGGACAGGGATCTGCTGGCTACACCTTC,CASSFGQGSAGYTF
few,TRBV6-5,TRBJ1-1,-,13,TGTGCCAGTCAGGGGCCATCGGGCACTGAAGCTTTCTTT,CASQGPSGTEAFF
-,TRBV15,TRBJ2-3,TRBD2,15,TGTGCCACCAGCCGGAGCGGGGAAGGCACAGATACGCAGTATTTT,CATSRSGEGTDTQYF
-,TRBV4-3,TRBJ2-3,-,14,TGCGCCAGCAGCCAAGGATCTAGCGCAGATACGCAGTATTTT,CASSQGSSADTQYF
-,TRBV27,TRBJ1-1,-,16,TGTGCCAGCAGTTTCAATTTTGGGGCGCGGTACACTGAAGCTTTCTTT,CASSFNFGARYTEAFF
few,TRBV5-5,TRBJ1-3,TRBD1,17,TGTGCCAGCAGCCCAGACGCGGGAGGGGGCGGAGGAAACACCATATATTTT,CASSPDAGGGGGNTIYF
once,TRBV7-2,TRBJ1-1,-,14,TGTGCCAGCAGCTTAGCGGCTTCGGGACTCGAAGCTTTCTTT,CASSLAASGLEAFF
-,TRBV10-3,TRBJ1-2,TRBD1,14,TGTGCCATCAGTGTAACGGGACAGGCTTATGGCTACACCTTC,CAISVTGQAYGYTF
-,TRBV30,TRBJ1-3,-,14,TGTGCCTGGAGGGGCGCGGGGGCTGGAAACACCATATATTTT,CAWRGAGAGNTIYF
-,TRBV2,TRBJ2-1,-,14,TGTGCCAGCAGGGCTGCTTCGAGGCGAAGTGAGCAGTTCTTC,CASRAASRRSEQFF
-,TRBV4-1,TRBJ1-5,-,15,TGCGCCAGCAGCCCCCCGCTGACACCGCCAGGGCCCCAGCATTTT,CASSPPLTPPGPQHF
-,TRBV5-4,TRBJ2-5,TRBD2,15,TGTGCCAGCACCCCAGCGGGGGGGGTCCAAGAGACCCAGTACTTC,CASTPAGGVQETQYF
-,TRBV11-3,TRBJ1-1,-,13,TGTGCCAGCAGCTTAGTTAGGAACACTGAAGCTTTCTTT,CASSLVRNTEAFF
-,TRBV27,TRBJ1-2,-,13,TGTGCCAGCAGCCAATTACAGGGCGGTGGCTACACCTTC,CASSQLQGGGYTF